This T cell receptor (beta chain) emerged from a study of early T cells in non-severe SARS-CoV-2 infection. CDR1 is MDHEN and CDR2 is SYDVKM in the germline V gene. The V end lost 3 bases, the J end lost 1 base, and 6 bases lay between the germline ends. CDR3 length: 13 amino acids. Using its own MiXCR run on the 5' RACE reads, TCRdb lists one record per CDR3 protein. Of roughly 58,000 distinct CDR3 sequences listed, approximately 10% are singletons. The chain recombines TRBV28 with TRBJ1-2; D is unclear. This clonotype was obtained from an adult who was a healthcare worker with PCR-confirmed SARS-CoV-2 infection or an uninfected control (not recorded which). The sample comprised whole blood. This chain's CDR3 is CASSLYLNYGYTF. DNA for the CDR3: TGTGCCAGCAGTTTGTACCTTAACTATGGCTACACCTTC.